A single sample gave rise to the 30 T cell receptor beta chains below, sequenced in a study of post-analysis software for immune sequencing data. Broader study findings: Included in a set of roughly five TRBV segments more frequent in patients than controls were TRBV5-6, TRBV5-1 and TRBV20-1.

Prepared libraries of TCR beta cDNA carried unique molecular identifiers. One entry per CDR3 protein results from TCRdb running MiXCR on the PCR reads. The sample lists around 180,000 distinct CDR3 sequences; approximately 30% were seen once. These receptors are not linked to any known antigen. The source material was blood. The receptor set was obtained from a girl aged 5-17 years with multiple sclerosis.

The chain combines TRBV5-1 with TRBJ2-4, with D perhaps TRBD2 (7 bases). V gave up 0 bases and J gave up 2 bases, with 12 bases separating them. This CDR3 has 16 amino acids. Germline V lookup: CDR1 SGHRS, CDR2 YFSETQ. The CDR3 loop reads CASSLAEGGSKNIQYF. The CDR3 DNA reads TGCGCCAGCAGCTTGGCCGAGGGGGGGTCCAAAAACATTCAGTACTTC.

A note on this clonotype: This may be a read error: a much more frequent sequence differs by one nucleotide. The chain employs TRBV10-2 and TRBJ2-7, with D possibly matching TRBD2 (6 bases). The CDR3 covers 15 residues. Germline V lookup: CDR1 WSHSY, CDR2 SAAADI. CDR3 loop: CANSEIRDSYYEQYF. The CDR3 DNA reads as TGCGCCAACAGTGAGATCCGGGACTCCTACTACGAGCAGTACTTC.

In its sample, this clonotype was seen many times. The V call is TRBV20-1, the J call TRBJ1-2; 8 bases are shared with TRBD1. The length of the CDR3 is 14 residues. J gave up 8 bases and V 3 bases, and 11 bases lay outside the gene matches. Germline V lookup: CDR1 DFQATT, CDR2 SNEGSKA (reference sequence). CDR3 nucleotides: TGCAGTGCTAGGGTTCTTGCAGGGGGCGTAGGCTACACCTTC. Amino acid sequence: CSARVLAGGVGYTF.

The chain joins TRBV6-5 to TRBJ2-7; the D is unclear. The CDR3 is made up of 13 amino acids. The V end lost 4 bases, the J end lost 3 bases, and 10 bases lay between the germline ends. Germline values: CDR1 MNHEY, CDR2 SVGAGI. This CDR3 is CASSSRPSYEQYF. CDR3 nucleotides: TGTGCCAGCAGTTCGAGACCGAGCTACGAGCAGTACTTC.

This clonotype has ten or more counts. The chain recombines TRBV4-1 with TRBJ2-7, with 7 bases lining up with TRBD1. CDR1 and CDR2 (germline): MGHRA, YSYEKL. This CDR3 contains 18 residues. Trimming cost V 0 bases and J 2 bases; bases outside gene matches: 13. The CDR3 region is CASSQERWNRDRPYEQYF. The DNA for the CDR3 is TGCGCCAGCAGCCAAGAACGCTGGAACCGGGACAGACCCTACGAGCAGTACTTC.

The rearrangement joins TRBV6-1 to TRBJ1-5; no firm D call. V lost 8 bases and J 3 bases, leaving 11 bases between the germline ends. The CDR3 runs to 13 residues. Germline V gene data show CDR1 as MNHNS and CDR2 as SASEGT. CDR3 sequence: CASGGLLNQPQHF. In DNA, the CDR3 is TGTGCCAGCGGAGGACTGCTCAATCAGCCCCAGCATTTT.

This clonotype was observed a few times. This may arise from a read error, as a much more abundant clone is one base away. V is TRBV20-1 and J is TRBJ2-7; 9 bases line up with TRBD2. CDR1 and CDR2 (germline): DFQATT, SNEGSKA (reference sequence). The CDR3 length is 16 residues. J gave up 7 bases and V 0 bases, and 13 bases lay outside the gene matches. The CDR3 region has the DNA TGCAGTGCTAGAGATATCCTAGCGGGACACTTGGGTGAGCAGTACTTC. Encoded protein: CSARDILAGHLGEQYF.

Note on this clonotype: One junction end does not reproduce the germline sequence, and a read error may be involved. The chain joins TRBV12-3 or TRBV12-4 to TRBJ2-1; TRBD2 is a possible D gene (6 bases). The end of the DNA aligns better with TRBJ2-7, so the J call may be wrong. This CDR3 region has 15 residues. The CDR3 sequence: CAGSFWASEYNEQYF. CDR3 DNA sequence: TGTGCCGGCAGTTTTTGGGCTAGCGAGTACAATGAGCAGTACTTC.

This chain connects TRBV5-1 to TRBJ2-1; D perhaps matches TRBD1 (5 bases). The V gene's germline CDR1 is SGHRS and CDR2 YFSETQ. The CDR3 sequence is 14 residues long. V gave up 0 bases and J gave up 5 bases, with 9 bases separating them. CDR3 in DNA: TGCGCCAGCAGCTTGGGGACACGTAACAATGAGCAGTTCTTC. This gives the protein CASSLGTRNNEQFF.

This sequence joins TRBV12-3 or TRBV12-4 and TRBJ1-4; D remains unclear. V was pared by 0 bases and J by 7 bases, with 9 bases between. The CDR3 spans 14 residues. The CDR3 spells CASSLAPTFEKLFF. The CDR3 DNA sequence: TGTGCCAGCAGTTTAGCCCCTACCTTTGAAAAACTGTTTTTT.

This chain connects TRBV2 to TRBJ2-1, with TRBD2 matching 9 bases. The germline CDR1 and CDR2 sequences are SNHLY and FYNNEI. The CDR3 has 15 amino acids. V lost 1 base, J lost 5 bases, and 3 bases stayed unmatched. CDR3 loop: CASSEGLAGNNEQFF. The CDR3 DNA is TGTGCCAGCAGTGAAGGGCTAGCGGGGAACAATGAGCAGTTCTTC.

This clonotype occurred once. The rearrangement uses TRBV7-9 and TRBJ2-7, with TRBD1 matching 10 bases. V lost 6 bases, J lost 3 bases, and 23 bases stayed unmatched. CDR1 is SEHNR, CDR2 FQNEAQ, per germline (reference sequence). This CDR3 region has 20 residues. CDR3 residues: CASSQSPGQGMGGTNYEQYF. DNA for the CDR3: TGTGCCAGCAGTCAATCGCCGGGACAGGGGATGGGGGGGACAAACTACGAGCAGTACTTC.

Details on this clonotype: Just one base apart from a much larger clone, this may be a read error. This chain uses TRBV5-1 with TRBJ2-4, with a possible D match to TRBD2 (6 bases). The end of the DNA is better explained by TRBJ2-7, so the J call may be wrong. The CDR3 runs to 14 residues. Germline CDR1 is SGHRS and CDR2 is YFSETQ. CDR3: CASSWTRGSYEQYF. Written as DNA, the CDR3 is TGCGCCAGCAGCTGGACGCGGGGTTCCTACGAGCAGTACTTC.

The chain employs TRBV7-9 and TRBJ1-1; TRBD1 agrees at 8 bases. The J segment lost 5 bases and the V segment lost 11 bases, leaving 7 bases of the junction unmatched. Germline V gene lookup returns CDR1 SEHNR and CDR2 FQNEAQ (reference sequence). This CDR3 region has 12 residues. The CDR3 nucleotides read TGTGCCGGGGCACAGGGGGATACTGAAGCTTTCTTT. Translated: CAGAQGDTEAFF.

This clonotype was counted only a few times. CDR3 amino acids: CSARADTQYF. The CDR3 DNA sequence: TGCAGTGCTCGGGCAGATACGCAGTATTTT. The chain employs TRBV20-1 and TRBJ2-3; no firm D call. This CDR3 is 10 amino acids long. V was pared by 5 bases and J by 4 bases, with 4 bases between. Germline V gene sequence: CDR1 DFQATT, CDR2 SNEGSKA (reference sequence).

This clonotype was recorded at least ten times. The gene calls are TRBV5-1 and TRBJ2-3; 7 bases agree with TRBD1. With 4 bases clipped from V and 2 bases from J, the junction kept 4 bases outside the gene matches. CDR3 length equals 14 residues. Germline V gene lookup returns CDR1 SGHRS and CDR2 YFSETQ. The DNA for the CDR3 is TGCGCCAGCAGCCCGGGACAGAACACAGATACGCAGTATTTT. It encodes CASSPGQNTDTQYF.

There are many counts of this clonotype. V gene TRBV18 combines with J gene TRBJ1-2; D is unclear. The germline V gene has CDR1 KGHSH and CDR2 LQKENI. V was clipped by 3 bases and J by 7 bases, with 12 bases between them. This CDR3 has 13 residues. CDR3 DNA sequence: TGTGCCAGCTCACCGCTAGAGGGAGGTGGCTACACCTTC. Its protein product is CASSPLEGGGYTF.

This clonotype was picked up a small number of times. V gene TRBV20-1 combines with J gene TRBJ2-7; the D gene is possibly TRBD1 (5 bases). Deletions cut 1 base from V and 2 bases from J, with 18 bases between. The CDR3 length is 16 residues. CDR1 is DFQATT and CDR2 is SNEGSKA in the germline V gene (reference sequence). The CDR3 bases are TGCAGTGCTAGAGCGCTGCCAGGGAAGGTGACCTACGAGCAGTACTTC. Protein: CSARALPGKVTYEQYF.

This clonotype showed up many times. V usage is TRBV29-1 and J usage is TRBJ2-5, with 12 bases identical to TRBD2. CDR1 and CDR2 (germline): SQVTM, ANQGSEA. The J segment lost 11 bases and the V segment lost 2 bases, leaving 9 bases of the junction unmatched. This CDR3 is 14 amino acids long. The CDR3 DNA reads TGCAGCGTTGAACGCCTAGCGGGAGGGTTTGCGCAGTACTTC. Protein sequence: CSVERLAGGFAQYF.

Concerning this clonotype itself: Its ends do not fully match the called genes, so a read error is possible. The V gene is TRBV24-1, the J gene TRBJ2-1; D gene unclear. The CDR3 extends over 12 amino acids. Germline values: CDR1 KGHDR, CDR2 SFDVKD. CDR3 loop: CASSDLGSEQFF. The CDR3 DNA reads TGTGCCTCCAGTGATCTGGGCTCCGAGCAGTTCTTC.

The chain uses TRBV20-1 and TRBJ1-2; 9 bases are shared with TRBD1. J gave up 5 bases and V 6 bases, and 13 bases lay outside the gene matches. This CDR3 has 15 amino acids. The germline CDR1 and CDR2 sequences are DFQATT and SNEGSKA (reference sequence). CDR3 region: CSAVDPTGGRYGYTF. CDR3 nucleotide sequence: TGCAGTGCCGTCGACCCGACAGGGGGTCGGTATGGCTACACCTTC.

The V gene is TRBV4-1, the J gene TRBJ2-1; 9 bases fit TRBD2. The CDR3 runs to 16 residues. J gave up 9 bases and V 4 bases, and 13 bases lay outside the gene matches. Germline V gene data show CDR1 as MGHRA and CDR2 as YSYEKL. The CDR3 DNA follows: TGCGCCAGCAGCCGGTGGCTAGCGGGGCCTTACGGTGAGCAGTTCTTC. Residues: CASSRWLAGPYGEQFF.

The J gene is TRBJ1-2, the V gene TRBV15, with D unclear. The CDR3 covers 17 residues. The germline V gene encodes CDR1 LNHNV and CDR2 YYDKDF (reference sequence). V lost 5 bases to trimming and J lost 4 bases, with 23 bases between them. CDR3 bases: TGTGCCACCAGCCGACCGCCCACCGTGCACCTAAGCTATGGCTACACCTTC. Its translation is CATSRPPTVHLSYGYTF.

Many counts were recorded for this clonotype. Here the CDR3 reads CSARDRGRGYEQYF. The CDR3 nucleotides are TGCAGTGCTAGAGACAGGGGGCGCGGTTACGAGCAGTACTTC. The rearrangement joins TRBV20-1 to TRBJ2-7; 8 positions agree with TRBD1. This CDR3 region has 14 residues. The ends lost 0 bases at V and 4 bases at J; junction bases unmatched: 5. Germline loops: CDR1 DFQATT, CDR2 SNEGSKA (reference sequence).

The rearrangement uses TRBV27 and TRBJ1-4, with D tentatively TRBD1 (6 bases). Trimming left V 3 bases short and J 3 bases short, with 17 bases between. This CDR3 region has 17 residues. Germline lookup yields CDR1 MNHEY and CDR2 SMNVEV (reference sequence). CDR3 loop: CASSFRAGEGANEKLFF. CDR3 DNA sequence: TGTGCCAGCAGTTTCCGCGCAGGGGAAGGAGCTAATGAAAAACTGTTTTTT.

The chain links TRBV10-3 to TRBJ1-2, with D possibly matching TRBD1 (6 bases). The CDR3 has 11 amino acids. Per the germline V gene, CDR1 is ENHRY and CDR2 is SYGVKD. Trimming took off 11 bases at V and 6 bases at J, with 13 bases between the two ends. CDR3 DNA: TGTGCCCTCCGACAGGAAAATGGCTACACCTTC. Its translation is CALRQENGYTF.

This clonotype was detected many times. CDR3 region: CASTPGGAGVDNEQFF. The CDR3 coding sequence is TGTGCCAGCACCCCCGGGGGAGCGGGCGTGGACAATGAGCAGTTCTTC. The chain links TRBV12-3 or TRBV12-4 to TRBJ2-1, with a possible D match to TRBD2 (6 bases). This CDR3 is 16 amino acids long. Trimming pared 7 bases from V and 5 bases from J, leaving 21 bases between.

The chain uses TRBV6-1 and TRBJ2-3; TRBD2 matches 13 bases. Germline CDR1 reads MNHNS; CDR2 reads SASEGT. The CDR3 length is 18 residues. Germline trimming cut 6 bases from V and 2 bases from J; bases unmatched to any gene: 11. The DNA for the CDR3 is TGTGCCAGCAGCCTGGGACTAGCGGGGACAGAACCCACAGATACGCAGTATTTT. Protein product: CASSLGLAGTEPTDTQYF.

This clonotype was counted many times. V and J are TRBV9 and TRBJ2-5, with D unclear. Germline V gene lookup returns CDR1 SGDLS and CDR2 YYNGEE. This CDR3 is 14 amino acids long. V lost 0 bases and J lost 1, with 7 bases in between. CDR3 region: CASSVALLQETQYF. The CDR3 region has the DNA TGTGCCAGCAGCGTAGCTCTGCTCCAAGAGACCCAGTACTTC.

This clonotype was found many times. The chain combines TRBV25-1 with TRBJ2-1, with TRBD2 matching over 9 bases. The CDR3 runs to 15 residues. Germline CDR1 reads MGHDK; CDR2 reads SYGVNS. With V trimmed by 4 bases and J by 2 bases, 3 bases remained unmatched. The CDR3 here is CASSALAGPYNEQFF. As DNA, the CDR3 is TGTGCCAGCAGTGCCCTAGCGGGACCCTACAATGAGCAGTTCTTC.